A single sample gave rise to the 32 T cell receptor beta chains below, sequenced in a study of T-cell memory formation after mild COVID-19 (dated by TCRdb to the early 2020s). The library was obtained by 5' RACE. TCRdb names Illumina NovaSeq 6000 as the instrument used. TCRdb ran its own pipeline on the public reads, namely fastp trimming at Q25 and MiXCR clone calling, and kept in-frame beta chains. CDR3 protein duplicates are merged, each entry listing the most common genes and DNA. This sample lists 100,000 to 120,000 distinct CDR3 sequences; 22% were detected once. The leading ten clones occupy approximately 41% of the sample. Sequenced input: PBMCs or a T cell subset sorted from them (not recorded which). The receptors derive from a man between 18 and 35 years old who had mild COVID-19 (a few samples of this study predate the infection). The sample titles of this study are shuffled in the database, so cell type and time point are left out; the donor was told from shared clones.

This clonotype showed up many times. This chain connects TRBV6-5 to TRBJ2-7; 10 bases line up with TRBD1. With V trimmed by 3 bases and J by 6 bases, 5 bases remained unmatched. Per germline, CDR1 MNHEY and CDR2 SVGAGI. CDR3 length: 14 residues. The CDR3 region has the DNA TGTGCCAGCAGTTATGGGACAGGGGCCCTCGAGCAGTACTTC. It encodes CASSYGTGALEQYF.

The V gene is TRBV4-1, the J gene TRBJ1-2, with D uncertain. V was pared by 11 bases and J by 5 bases, with 9 bases between. The CDR3 has 10 amino acids. Germline V gene sequence: CDR1 MGHRA, CDR2 YSYEKL. CDR3 sequence reads: CALLEYGYTF. In nucleotides, the CDR3 is TGCGCCCTATTAGAATATGGCTACACCTTC.

The rearrangement uses TRBV12-3 or TRBV12-4 and TRBJ2-4; 8 bases match TRBD2. The V segment lost 6 bases and the J segment 1 base; nucleotides outside the gene matches: 8. This CDR3 region has 16 residues. CDR3 nucleotide sequence: TGTGCCAGCAGCTCCCTTAGCGGGGCGGCCAAAAACATTCAGTACTTC. As protein: CASSSLSGAAKNIQYF.

This chain's CDR3 is CASSPGVKGGGAFF. CDR3 in DNA: TGTGCCAGCAGCCCAGGGGTGAAGGGTGGTGGAGCTTTCTTT. The rearrangement joins TRBV7-6 to TRBJ1-1; TRBD1 might be the D (6 bases). Germline-derived CDR1 and CDR2 are SGHVS and FNYEAQ. Trimming left V 5 bases short and J 10 bases short, with 20 bases between. CDR3 size: 14 residues.

This sequence joins TRBV18 and TRBJ2-5, with 9 bases aligning to TRBD2. The CDR3 has 14 residues. The V gene's germline CDR1 is KGHSH and CDR2 LQKENI. V lost 0 bases to trimming and J lost 5 bases; unmatched junction nucleotides: 1. CDR3 loop: CASSPPLAGETQYF. The CDR3 nucleotides read TGTGCCAGCTCACCACCTCTAGCGGGGGAGACCCAGTACTTC.

This clonotype was observed a handful of times. V usage is TRBV2 and J usage is TRBJ2-1, with 7 bases aligning to TRBD1. Germline V gene sequence: CDR1 SNHLY, CDR2 FYNNEI. After removal of 6 bases from V and 12 bases from J, the junction contained 14 bases not matched to a gene. The CDR3 is made up of 14 amino acids. CDR3 nucleotide sequence: TGTGCCAGCAGGGGACAGTGGGATACGGCTTGGCAGTTCTTC. This codes for CASRGQWDTAWQFF.

V gene TRBV7-9 combines with J gene TRBJ1-3; D is ambiguous. CDR1 and CDR2 from the germline V gene are SEHNR and FQNEAQ (reference sequence). The V gene lost 11 bases and the J gene lost 8 bases, with 13 bases spanning the gap. The CDR3 is 11 residues long. CDR3 DNA: TGTGCCCCCCGTTGGAGAGACACCATATATTTT. Its protein is CAPRWRDTIYF.

The chain uses TRBV7-9 and TRBJ2-7; the match to TRBD1 covers 8 bases. The CDR3 runs 15 residues. J gave up 6 bases and V 5 bases, and 12 bases lay outside the gene matches. CDR1 SEHNR and CDR2 FQNEAQ come from the germline V gene (reference sequence). The DNA for the CDR3 is TGTGCCAGCAGCCCGCCCCGACAGGGGCTCGCCGAGCAGTACTTC. It yields the protein CASSPPRQGLAEQYF.

The genes are TRBV4-1 and TRBJ2-5; TRBD2 might be the D (6 bases). The CDR3 runs 15 residues. V lost 3 bases and J 5 bases, leaving 16 bases between the germline ends. From germline, CDR1 is MGHRA and CDR2 YSYEKL. CDR3 in amino acids: CASSQALAGMETQYF. For the CDR3, the DNA is TGCGCCAGCAGCCAGGCATTGGCGGGAATGGAGACCCAGTACTTC.

This clonotype was seen more than once but under ten times. Here the CDR3 reads CASSLWGQGDRQYF. The CDR3 DNA reads as TGTGCCAGCAGCTTGTGGGGACAGGGCGACCGGCAGTACTTC. The chain has TRBV5-4 and TRBJ2-7; 9 nucleotides line up with TRBD1. CDR3 size: 14 residues. Looked up from germline, CDR1 is SGHNT and CDR2 is YYREEE (reference sequence). The J segment lost 9 bases and the V segment lost 1 base, leaving 8 bases of the junction unmatched.

The table lists this clonotype with a few counts. The chain recombines TRBV15 with TRBJ1-1; D gene ambiguous. V was trimmed by 3 bases and J by 2 bases, leaving 7 bases between them. There are 13 residues in the CDR3. CDR1 is LNHNV and CDR2 is YYDKDF in the germline V gene (reference sequence). CDR3 sequence reads: CATSSSGNTEAFF. CDR3 coding DNA: TGTGCCACCAGCAGCAGTGGCAACACTGAAGCTTTCTTT.

The gene calls are TRBV5-1 and TRBJ2-7, with TRBD1 matching over 9 bases. The length of the CDR3 is 14 residues. Germline V gene sequence: CDR1 SGHRS, CDR2 YFSETQ. J lost 5 bases, V lost 4 bases, and 7 bases had no gene match. CDR3 in DNA: TGCGCCAGCAGCGCCGGACAGGGGCGCGACGAGCAGTACTTC. Translation gives CASSAGQGRDEQYF.

The rearrangement joins TRBV27 to TRBJ2-3; 14 positions match TRBD2. V lost 6 bases to trimming and J lost 2 bases; unmatched junction nucleotides: 4. Germline CDR1 reads MNHEY; CDR2 reads SMNVEV (reference sequence). This CDR3 region has 16 residues. The CDR3 DNA sequence: TGTGCCAGCAGCGGGACTAGCGGGGGACACACAGATACGCAGTATTTT. Its translation: CASSGTSGGHTDTQYF.

The table lists this clonotype with a few counts. The genes are TRBV7-8 and TRBJ2-7, with a possible D match to TRBD1 (6 bases). The CDR3 is 15 amino acids. V was clipped by 4 bases and J by 2 bases, with 15 bases between them. Germline CDR1 SGHVS, CDR2 FQNEAQ. CDR3 loop: CASSSMDSWTYEQYV. CDR3 sequence (DNA): TGTGCCAGCAGCTCCATGGACAGTTGGACCTACGAGCAGTACGTC.

The rearrangement joins TRBV2 to TRBJ2-3; tentative D call: TRBD2 (6 bases). Germline V gene data show CDR1 as SNHLY and CDR2 as FYNNEI. This CDR3 has 13 residues. V lost 3 bases and J lost 4, with 8 bases in between. CDR3 amino acids: CASSDWGADTQYF. As DNA, the CDR3 is TGTGCCAGCAGTGATTGGGGGGCAGATACGCAGTATTTT.

The chain links TRBV7-9 to TRBJ2-1, with a weak D call TRBD1 (5 bases). The CDR3 sequence is 17 residues long. The germline V and J ends were trimmed by 8 bases and 0 bases, with 20 bases remaining between them. CDR1 and CDR2 (germline): SEHNR, FQNEAQ (reference sequence). DNA for the CDR3: TGTGCCAGCGAACCTTTTGGGGCCACGAGCTCCTACAATGAGCAGTTCTTC. Its translation: CASEPFGATSSYNEQFF.

There are a few counts of this clonotype. This chain connects TRBV6-5 to TRBJ1-2, with D tentatively TRBD1 (5 bases). The germline CDR1 and CDR2 sequences are MNHEY and SVGAGI. This CDR3 is built from 13 residues. V gave up 5 bases and J gave up 7 bases, with 14 bases separating them. The CDR3 bases are TGTGCCAGCAGTCCCCAGGGTTTGGGTGGCTACACCTTC. Its translation: CASSPQGLGGYTF.

The V gene is TRBV9, the J gene TRBJ2-5, with D perhaps assigned TRBD1 or TRBD2 (5 bases each). CDR1 is SGDLS, CDR2 YYNGEE, per germline. The V end was cut by 5 bases, the J end by 4 bases, with 21 bases between. This CDR3 has 16 residues. The CDR3 DNA sequence: TGTGCCAGCAGTGAAGGGACGAACCAATACAGAGAGACCCAGTACTTC. This codes for CASSEGTNQYRETQYF.

This clonotype was detected only a few times. The chain couples TRBV9 to TRBJ2-7, with D tentatively TRBD2 (6 bases). The CDR3 runs 14 residues. From germline, CDR1 is SGDLS and CDR2 YYNGEE. V gave up 4 bases and J gave up 5 bases, with 16 bases separating them. CDR3 DNA: TGTGCCAGCAGCCTTCGACTAGAGAGTCACGAGCAGTACTTC. Translating gives CASSLRLESHEQYF.

This sequence joins TRBV5-1 and TRBJ1-1, with 8 bases fitting TRBD1. The germline CDR1 and CDR2 sequences are SGHRS and YFSETQ. This CDR3 spans 14 amino acids. V trimming: 2 bases; J trimming: 4 bases; junction bases outside the gene matches: 4. This chain's CDR3 is CASSFGQGGTEAFF. CDR3 DNA sequence: TGCGCCAGCAGCTTCGGACAGGGCGGCACTGAAGCTTTCTTT.

This chain uses TRBV11-2 with TRBJ2-5; D perhaps matches TRBD2 (6 bases). CDR3 length: 16 amino acids. The germline V gene encodes CDR1 SGHAT and CDR2 FQNNGV. The ends were cut back, 5 bases at V and 2 bases at J, with 18 bases in the middle. Written as DNA, the CDR3 is TGTGCCAGCAGCCCGGTGGGGGACTCGGGGCAAGAGACCCAGTACTTC. Protein sequence: CASSPVGDSGQETQYF.

This clonotype was recorded a few times. CDR3 amino acids: CASSLEVETQYF. CDR3 in DNA: TGTGCCAGCAGCTTAGAGGTAGAGACCCAGTACTTC. The chain combines TRBV7-9 with TRBJ2-5; D uncertain. Germline V gene lookup returns CDR1 SEHNR and CDR2 FQNEAQ (reference sequence). There are 12 residues in the CDR3. With 1 base removed from V and 4 bases from J, the gap between germline ends came to 4 bases.

This clonotype has a handful of counts. CDR3 in DNA: TGTGCCAGCAGTTTAAATCTGCTAGCCACAGAGACCCAGTACTTC. This sequence encodes CASSLNLLATETQYF. This chain connects TRBV12-3 or TRBV12-4 to TRBJ2-5, with D maybe TRBD2 (5 bases). The CDR3 is 15 amino acids. The V gene lost 2 bases and the J gene lost 4 bases, with 14 bases spanning the gap.

V and J are TRBV9 and TRBJ1-1; perhaps TRBD1 as D (5 bases). Germline V gives CDR1 SGDLS, CDR2 YYNGEE. Trimming left V 4 bases short and J 4 bases short, with 17 bases between. This CDR3 contains 15 residues. CDR3 sequence (DNA): TGTGCCAGCAGCCCCCCCGCCGGGGCGAGCACTGAAGCTTTCTTT. Translated: CASSPPAGASTEAFF.

The J gene is TRBJ2-1, the V gene TRBV6-2 or TRBV6-3; no reliable D call. The germline V gene encodes CDR1 MNHEY and CDR2 SVGEGT. The CDR3 runs 15 residues. V lost 1 base to trimming and J lost 1 base, with 8 bases between them. The CDR3 nucleotides read TGTGCCAGCAGTTACTTTGGTCTGTCCTACAATGAGCAGTTCTTC. Its translation: CASSYFGLSYNEQFF.

In this sample, this clonotype turned up a few times. The chain employs TRBV27 and TRBJ2-3, with 8 bases that match TRBD2. The germline V gene has CDR1 MNHEY and CDR2 SMNVEV (reference sequence). Losses at the gene ends were 0 bases for V and 8 bases for J; bases not matched to a gene: 10. This CDR3 is built from 16 residues. As DNA, the CDR3 is TGTGCCAGCAGTTTATCATCCGGGCGGGGGGCTACTACGCAGTATTTT. It encodes CASSLSSGRGATTQYF.

The sample holds many counts of this clonotype. CDR3 residues: CASRRQGAYEQYV. The CDR3 DNA is TGTGCCAGCAGAAGACAGGGAGCCTACGAGCAGTACGTC. This rearrangement joins TRBV25-1 to TRBJ2-7, with 7 bases that match TRBD1. Losses at the gene ends were 6 bases for V and 2 bases for J; bases not matched to a gene: 4. The CDR3 length is 13 residues. Germline CDR1 and CDR2: MGHDK and SYGVNS.

This clonotype was found many times. The rearrangement links TRBV2 to TRBJ2-7; 9 positions agree with TRBD1. J lost 2 bases, V lost 1 base, and 0 bases had no gene match. Germline CDR1 reads SNHLY; CDR2 reads FYNNEI. The CDR3 sequence is 14 residues long. As DNA, the CDR3 is TGTGCCAGCAGTGAAGGGACAGGGGCCTACGAGCAGTACGTC. Translation: CASSEGTGAYEQYV.

The V and J genes are TRBV29-1 and TRBJ2-7; 12 positions match TRBD2. Germline V gene data show CDR1 as SQVTM and CDR2 as ANQGSEA. The junction had 11 bases not matched to a gene; V was cut back by 7 bases and J by 4 bases. CDR3 length: 15 amino acids. CDR3 sequence: CSAGLAGLPWYEQYF. The CDR3 region has the DNA TGCAGCGCAGGACTAGCGGGGCTCCCCTGGTACGAGCAGTACTTC.

This chain connects TRBV7-9 to TRBJ1-5, with D perhaps matching TRBD1 (6 bases). Germline loops: CDR1 SEHNR, CDR2 FQNEAQ (reference sequence). V was clipped by 5 bases and J by 7 bases, with 18 bases between them. CDR3 length: 15 amino acids. The CDR3 DNA follows: TGTGCCAGCAGCCTAGGGGGTACCTCAGACCAGCCCCAGCATTTT. Amino acid sequence: CASSLGGTSDQPQHF.

CDR3 sequence (DNA): TGTGCCAGCAGCTTAAATCTCCGGCGGAGCAATCAGCCCCAGCATTTT. This translates into CASSLNLRRSNQPQHF. V and J are TRBV7-2 and TRBJ1-5; D is unresolved. In germline, CDR1 is SGHTA, CDR2 FQGNSA. The length of the CDR3 is 16 residues. V was shortened by 2 bases and J by 1 base, with 12 bases between the two germline ends.

This chain links TRBV7-3 with TRBJ2-1; a weak D match, TRBD1 (6 bases). The CDR3 extends over 15 amino acids. The germline gives CDR1 SGHTA, CDR2 FQGTGA. Trimming pared 3 bases from V and 3 bases from J, leaving 12 bases between. DNA of the CDR3: TGTGCCAGCAGCTTTGGTGGGGGCGACTACAATGAGCAGTTCTTC. It codes for CASSFGGGDYNEQFF.